This T cell receptor beta chain was sequenced in a study of shared clonotypes between healthy human individuals. The authors' processing: Junction-only sequences without quality scores came from ImmunoSEQ, so filtering differed. Only in-frame clones appear in the TCRdb table, and some are missing; sequencing was by immunoSEQ multiplex PCR. V and J calls and clone size are as listed in that table; D and trimming were resolved from the DNA. The table includes approximately 720,000 clones, 92% detected once. Regarding the study as a whole: Naive subsets tended to show greater estimated richness than memory subsets.

Concerning this clone: The antigen remains undetermined. Other DNA sequences within the sample encode an identical CDR3.

Naive CD8 cells lacked CD45RO and underwent positive selection for CCR7, leaving out terminally differentiated effector memory CD45RA+ cells. V lost 4 bases and J 4 bases, leaving 5 bases between the germline ends. The germline V gene has CDR1 SGHTA and CDR2 FQGNSA. There are 11 residues in the CDR3. The rearrangement uses TRBV7-2 and TRBJ2-7, with unresolved D. Sequenced: naive CD8+ T cells sorted from blood. The receptor was isolated from a man under 40 in good health. The CDR3 region has the DNA TGTGCCAGCAGCTCCCCTTACGAGCAGTACTTC. Translating it yields CASSSPYEQYF.